The sequence of this T cell receptor (beta chain) was determined in a study of cytomegalovirus exposure and HLA in healthy donors. The study's findings and limits: Later, an analysis found that TCR clusters from the first cohort tended to co-occur in the 120 validation repertoires. Investigators reported about 160 TCR beta chains as tied to cytomegalovirus.

Between the trimmed V and J ends, which lost 6 bases and 2 bases, there was a span of 12 bases. CDR1 is LNHDA and CDR2 is SQIVND in the germline V gene (reference sequence). The CDR3 has 14 residues. The table came from immunoSEQ multiplex PCR; TCRdb's copy has only in-frame clones and leaves some out. The sample includes 120,000 to 150,000 clones, roughly 86% of them seen just once. Of note for this clone: Its antigen remains unknown.

A roughly 130-subject validation cohort, separate from the 666-subject first cohort, supplied the donors. The rearrangement joins TRBV19 to TRBJ2-3; D is perhaps TRBD1 (6 bases). The TCR comes from a young man in good health and CMV-seropositive. Sequenced input: PBMCs. CDR3 nucleotide sequence: TGTGCCAGTAGCTCCTGGACAGACACAGATACGCAGTATTTT. This gives the protein CASSSWTDTDTQYF.